Given below is one T cell receptor (beta chain) in context. Its antigen is still unknown. This entry comes from a study of T cell responses to AZD1222 COVID-19 vaccine. General study points: When two AZD1222 doses had been given, Spike-specific TCR breadth and depth rose. Mostly white British, mostly female donors; authors suggested clonal diversity may be underestimated.

Trimming removed 3 bases from V and 3 bases from J, with 15 bases in between. The CDR3 consists of 16 residues. CDR1 is KGHSH and CDR2 is LQKENI in the germline V gene. Clones were sequenced by immunoSEQ multiplex PCR, and TCRdb holds only the in-frame ones, with some missing. The sample lists over 110,000 clones, around 93% occurring once. The clonotype comes from an adult in good health. The genes are TRBV18 and TRBJ2-1, with a possible D match to TRBD1 (6 bases). The sequences come from peripheral blood, collected on day 0 of AZD1222 vaccination. CDR3 coding DNA: TGTGCCAGCTCACCTTCCGACAGGTCACTCTACAATGAGCAGTTCTTC. Protein sequence: CASSPSDRSLYNEQFF.